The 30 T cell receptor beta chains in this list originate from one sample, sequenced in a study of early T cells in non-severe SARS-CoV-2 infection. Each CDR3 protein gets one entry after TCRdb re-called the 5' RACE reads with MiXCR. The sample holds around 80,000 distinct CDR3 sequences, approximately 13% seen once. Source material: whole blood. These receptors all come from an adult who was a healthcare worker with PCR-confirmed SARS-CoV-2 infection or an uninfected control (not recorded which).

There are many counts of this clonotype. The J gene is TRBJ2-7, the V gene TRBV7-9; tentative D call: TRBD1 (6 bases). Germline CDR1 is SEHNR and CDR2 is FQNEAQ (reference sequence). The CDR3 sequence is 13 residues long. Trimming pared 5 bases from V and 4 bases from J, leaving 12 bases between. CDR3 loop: CASSHGDTYEQYF. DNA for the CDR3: TGTGCCAGCAGCCACGGGGACACGTACGAGCAGTACTTC.

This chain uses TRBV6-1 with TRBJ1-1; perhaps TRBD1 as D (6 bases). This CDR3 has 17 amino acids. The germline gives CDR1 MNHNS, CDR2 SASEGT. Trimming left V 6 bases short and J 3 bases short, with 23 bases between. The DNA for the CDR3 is TGTGCCAGCAGGAGGCAGTCAATGGCGGGGGCGGACACTGAAGCTTTCTTT. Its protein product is CASRRQSMAGADTEAFF.

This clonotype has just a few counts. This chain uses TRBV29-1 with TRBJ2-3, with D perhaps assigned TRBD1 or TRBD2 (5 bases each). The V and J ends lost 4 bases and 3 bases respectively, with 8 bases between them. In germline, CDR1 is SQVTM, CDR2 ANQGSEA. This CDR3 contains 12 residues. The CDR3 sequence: CSVGGGTDTQYF. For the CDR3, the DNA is TGCAGCGTTGGGGGCGGGACAGATACGCAGTATTTT.

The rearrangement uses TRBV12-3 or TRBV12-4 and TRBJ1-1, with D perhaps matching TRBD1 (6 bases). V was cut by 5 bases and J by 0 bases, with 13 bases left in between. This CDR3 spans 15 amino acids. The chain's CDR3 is CASSLIQGLNTEAFF. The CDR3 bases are TGTGCCAGCAGTCTCATACAGGGCTTGAACACTGAAGCTTTCTTT.

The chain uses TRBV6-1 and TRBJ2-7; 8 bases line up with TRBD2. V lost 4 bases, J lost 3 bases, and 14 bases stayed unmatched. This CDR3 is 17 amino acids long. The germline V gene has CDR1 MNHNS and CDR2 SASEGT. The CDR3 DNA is TGTGCCAGCAGTGCACGAACTAGCGGACTGCACGACTACGAGCAGTACTTC. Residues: CASSARTSGLHDYEQYF.

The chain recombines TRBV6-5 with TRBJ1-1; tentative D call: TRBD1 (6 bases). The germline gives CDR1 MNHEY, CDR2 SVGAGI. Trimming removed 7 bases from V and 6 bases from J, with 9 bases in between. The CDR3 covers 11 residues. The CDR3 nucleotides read TGTGCCAGCAAGGGGGGGGCTGAAGCTTTCTTT. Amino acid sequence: CASKGGAEAFF.

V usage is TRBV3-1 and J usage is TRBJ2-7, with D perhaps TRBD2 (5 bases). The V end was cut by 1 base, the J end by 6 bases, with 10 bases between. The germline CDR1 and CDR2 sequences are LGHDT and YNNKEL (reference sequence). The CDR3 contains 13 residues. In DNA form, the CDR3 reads TGTGCCAGCAGCCAAGTGGACTGGGGCGAGCAGTACTTC. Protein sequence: CASSQVDWGEQYF.

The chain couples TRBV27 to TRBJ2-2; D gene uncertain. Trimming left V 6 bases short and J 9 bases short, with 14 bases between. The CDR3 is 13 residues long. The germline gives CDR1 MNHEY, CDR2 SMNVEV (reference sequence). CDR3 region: CASSYGPRRELFF. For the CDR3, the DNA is TGTGCCAGCAGCTACGGACCCCGCAGGGAGCTGTTTTTT.

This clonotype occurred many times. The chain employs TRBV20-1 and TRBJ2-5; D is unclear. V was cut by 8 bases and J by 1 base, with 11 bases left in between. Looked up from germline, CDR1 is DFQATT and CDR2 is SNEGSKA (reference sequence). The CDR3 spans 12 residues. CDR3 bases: TGCAGTTCATCCGGTGCCCAAGAGACCCAGTACTTC. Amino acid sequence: CSSSGAQETQYF.

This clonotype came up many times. The CDR3 is CASSSPRQPTYGYTF. The CDR3 DNA sequence: TGTGCCAGCAGCTCCCCCAGACAGCCAACCTATGGCTACACCTTC. The chain has TRBV11-2 and TRBJ1-2, with a tentative D call TRBD1 (5 bases). The CDR3 is made up of 15 amino acids. Between the trimmed V and J ends, which lost 4 bases and 4 bases, there was a span of 16 bases. Germline loops: CDR1 SGHAT, CDR2 FQNNGV.

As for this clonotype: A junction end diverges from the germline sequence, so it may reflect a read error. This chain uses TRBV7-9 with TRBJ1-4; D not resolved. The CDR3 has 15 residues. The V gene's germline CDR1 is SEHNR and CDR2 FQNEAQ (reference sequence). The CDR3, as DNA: TGTGTCAGCAGCTCTCGGAAAAGGGAGGGTGAGAAACTGTTTTTT. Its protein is CVSSSRKREGEKLFF.

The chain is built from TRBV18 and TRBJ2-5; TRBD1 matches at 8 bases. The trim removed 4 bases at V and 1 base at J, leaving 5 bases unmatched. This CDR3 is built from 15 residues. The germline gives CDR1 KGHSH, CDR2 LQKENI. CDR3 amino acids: CASSRGTGAQETQYF. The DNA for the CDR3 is TGTGCCAGCTCACGTGGGACAGGTGCCCAAGAGACCCAGTACTTC.

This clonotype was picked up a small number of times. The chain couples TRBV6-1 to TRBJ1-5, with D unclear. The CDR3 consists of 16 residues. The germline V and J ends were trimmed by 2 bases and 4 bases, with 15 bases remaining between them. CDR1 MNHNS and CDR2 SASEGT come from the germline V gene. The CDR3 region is CASSESWPAANQPQHF. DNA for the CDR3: TGTGCCAGCAGTGAATCTTGGCCGGCAGCGAATCAGCCCCAGCATTTT.

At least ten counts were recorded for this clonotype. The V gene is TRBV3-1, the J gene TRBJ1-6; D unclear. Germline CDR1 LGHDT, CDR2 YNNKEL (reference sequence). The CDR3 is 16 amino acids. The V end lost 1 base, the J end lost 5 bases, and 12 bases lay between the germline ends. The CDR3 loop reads CASSQVYDGHNSPLHF. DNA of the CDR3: TGTGCCAGCAGCCAAGTATACGACGGCCATAATTCACCCCTCCACTTT.

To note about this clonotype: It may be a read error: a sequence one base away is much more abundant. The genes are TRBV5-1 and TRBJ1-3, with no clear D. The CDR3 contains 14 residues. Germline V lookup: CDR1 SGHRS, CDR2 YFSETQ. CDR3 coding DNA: TGCGCCAGCAGAAGGCAGGAGTCTGAAAACACCATATATTTT. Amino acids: CASRRQESENTIYF.

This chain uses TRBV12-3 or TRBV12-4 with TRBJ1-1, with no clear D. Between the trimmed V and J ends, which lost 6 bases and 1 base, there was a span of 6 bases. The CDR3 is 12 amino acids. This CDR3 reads CASSRRNTEAFF. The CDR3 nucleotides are TGTGCCAGCAGCCGACGGAACACTGAAGCTTTCTTT.

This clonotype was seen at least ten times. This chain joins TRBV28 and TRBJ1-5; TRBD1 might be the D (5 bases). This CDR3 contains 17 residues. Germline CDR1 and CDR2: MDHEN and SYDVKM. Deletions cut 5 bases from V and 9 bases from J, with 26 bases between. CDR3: CASSLGTPKLPSGPQHF. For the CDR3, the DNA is TGTGCCAGCAGTCTCGGGACTCCCAAACTCCCATCAGGGCCCCAGCATTTT.

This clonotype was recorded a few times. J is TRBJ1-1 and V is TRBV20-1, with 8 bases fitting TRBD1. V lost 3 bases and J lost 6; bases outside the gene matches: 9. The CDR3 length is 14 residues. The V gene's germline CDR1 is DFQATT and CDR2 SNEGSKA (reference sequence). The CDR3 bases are TGCAGTGCTAGGTCACCGGGACAGGATCCTGAAGCTTTCTTT. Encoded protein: CSARSPGQDPEAFF.

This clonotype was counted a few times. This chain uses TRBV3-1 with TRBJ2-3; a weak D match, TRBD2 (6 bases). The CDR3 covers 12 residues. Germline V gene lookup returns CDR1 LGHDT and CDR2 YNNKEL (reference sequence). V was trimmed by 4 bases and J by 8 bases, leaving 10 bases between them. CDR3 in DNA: TGTGCCAGCAGCCCCGGGGGAGGTACGCAGTATTTT. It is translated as CASSPGGGTQYF.

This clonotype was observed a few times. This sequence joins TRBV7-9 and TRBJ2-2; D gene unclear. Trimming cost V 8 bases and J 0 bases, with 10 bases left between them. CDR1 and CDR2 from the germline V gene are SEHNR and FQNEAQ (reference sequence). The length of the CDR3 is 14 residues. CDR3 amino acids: CASGNTANTGELFF. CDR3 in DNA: TGTGCCAGCGGGAACACTGCGAACACCGGGGAGCTGTTTTTT.

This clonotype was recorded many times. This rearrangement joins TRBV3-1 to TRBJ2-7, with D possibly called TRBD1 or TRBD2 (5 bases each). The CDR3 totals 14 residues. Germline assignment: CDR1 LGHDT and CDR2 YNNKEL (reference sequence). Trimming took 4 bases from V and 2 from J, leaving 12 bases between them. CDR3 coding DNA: TGTGCCAGCAGCCCATGGGGACGGACCTACGAGCAGTACTTC. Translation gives CASSPWGRTYEQYF.

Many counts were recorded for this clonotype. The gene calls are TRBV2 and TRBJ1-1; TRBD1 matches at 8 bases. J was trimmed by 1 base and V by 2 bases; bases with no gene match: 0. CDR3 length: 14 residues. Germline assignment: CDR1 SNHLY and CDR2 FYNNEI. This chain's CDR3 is CASSEQGANTEAFF. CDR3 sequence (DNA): TGTGCCAGCAGTGAACAGGGGGCGAACACTGAAGCTTTCTTT.

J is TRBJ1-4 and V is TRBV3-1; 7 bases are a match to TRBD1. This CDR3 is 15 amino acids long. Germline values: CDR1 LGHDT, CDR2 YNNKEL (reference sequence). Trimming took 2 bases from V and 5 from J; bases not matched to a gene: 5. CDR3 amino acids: CASSQKGQQNEKLFF. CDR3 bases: TGTGCCAGCAGCCAAAAGGGACAGCAAAATGAAAAACTGTTTTTT.

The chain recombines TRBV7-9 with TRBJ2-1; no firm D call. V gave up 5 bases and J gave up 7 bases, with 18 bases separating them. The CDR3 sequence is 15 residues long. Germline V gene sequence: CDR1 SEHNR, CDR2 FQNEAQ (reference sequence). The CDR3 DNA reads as TGTGCCAGCAGCCCCCGGAAGGGAACCGCTAATGAGCAGTTCTTC. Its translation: CASSPRKGTANEQFF. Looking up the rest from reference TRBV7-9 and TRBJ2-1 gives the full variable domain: DTGVSQNPRHKITKRGQNVTFRCDPISEHNRLYWYRQTLGQGPEFLTYFQNEAQLEKSRLLSDRFSAERPKGSFSTLEIQRTEQGDSAMYLCASSPRKGTANEQFFGPGTRLTVL.

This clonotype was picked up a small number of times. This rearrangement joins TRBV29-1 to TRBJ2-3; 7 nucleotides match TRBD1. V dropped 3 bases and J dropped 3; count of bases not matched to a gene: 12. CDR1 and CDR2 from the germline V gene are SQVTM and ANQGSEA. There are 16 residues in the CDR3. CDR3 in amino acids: CSVEGAVDRSTDTQYF. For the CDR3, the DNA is TGCAGCGTTGAGGGGGCCGTGGACAGGTCAACAGATACGCAGTATTTT.

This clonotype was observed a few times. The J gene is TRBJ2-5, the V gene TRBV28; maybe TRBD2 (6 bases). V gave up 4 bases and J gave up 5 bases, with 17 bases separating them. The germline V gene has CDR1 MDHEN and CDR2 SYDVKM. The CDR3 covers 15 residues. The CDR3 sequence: CASSSYSGARETQYF. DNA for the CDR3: TGTGCCAGCAGTTCGTATAGCGGAGCCAGGGAGACCCAGTACTTC.

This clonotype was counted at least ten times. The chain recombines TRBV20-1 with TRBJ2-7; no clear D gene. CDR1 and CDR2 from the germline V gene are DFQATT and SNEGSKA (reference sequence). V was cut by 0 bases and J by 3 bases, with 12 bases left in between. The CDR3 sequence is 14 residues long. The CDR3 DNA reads TGCAGTGCTAGAGATCAAGGGCAAGTCTACGAGCAGTACTTC. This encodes CSARDQGQVYEQYF.

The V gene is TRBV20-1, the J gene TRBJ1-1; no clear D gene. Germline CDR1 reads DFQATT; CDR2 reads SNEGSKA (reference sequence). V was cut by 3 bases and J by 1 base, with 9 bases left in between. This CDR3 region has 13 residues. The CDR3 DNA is TGCAGTGCTAGGGCCGACCCGAACACTGAAGCTTTCTTT. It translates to CSARADPNTEAFF.

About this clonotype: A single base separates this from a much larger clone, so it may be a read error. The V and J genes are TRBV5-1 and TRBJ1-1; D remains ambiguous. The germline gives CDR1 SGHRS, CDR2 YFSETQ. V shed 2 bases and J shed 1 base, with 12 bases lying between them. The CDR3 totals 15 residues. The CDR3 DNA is TGCGCCAGCAGCTTCGCAGGAGGAAAGAACACTGAAGCTTTCTTT. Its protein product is CASSFAGGKNTEAFF.

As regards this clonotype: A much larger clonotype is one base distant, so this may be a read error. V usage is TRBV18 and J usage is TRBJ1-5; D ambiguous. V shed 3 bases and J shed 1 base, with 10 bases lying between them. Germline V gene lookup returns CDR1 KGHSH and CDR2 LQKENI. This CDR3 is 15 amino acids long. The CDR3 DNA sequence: TGTGCCAGCTCACCGGCCCCGGGGAGCAATCAGCCCCAGCATTTT. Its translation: CASSPAPGSNQPQHF.